This T cell receptor beta chain was sequenced in a study of T cells expressing NK-cell markers. CDR1 is LGHNT, CDR2 FRNRAP, per germline. The length of the CDR3 is 14 residues. TCRdb reworked the 5' RACE reads into one entry per CDR3 protein, no DNA. The sample holds about 460,000 distinct CDR3 sequences. This TCR was recovered from a woman between 50 and 59 years old in good health. The sample comprised blood T cells: a sorted CD56 or NKG2C T cell subset, CD4+ or CD8+ T cells, or bulk PBMC T cells (not recorded which). V gene TRBV12-5 combines with J gene TRBJ2-3. CDR3 region: CASGLGQGTDTQYF.